This T cell receptor beta chain was profiled in a study of CD8+ T cells in alopecia areata. Germline CDR1 and CDR2: SGHVS and FNYEAQ. CDR3 size: 16 residues. Germline trimming cut 3 bases from V and 5 bases from J; bases unmatched to any gene: 7. Study-level results: Scalp data also include sequences from resident alphabeta T cells of normal skin.

Note on this clone: The antigen remains unidentified.

Investigators isolated RNA and reverse transcribed it into cDNA to act as the sequencing template. The table came from immunoSEQ multiplex PCR; TCRdb's copy has only in-frame clones and leaves some out. The table records hundreds of thousands of clones, less than 80% of them present only once. The clonotype comes from a human donor with alopecia areata. The material was CD4+ T cells sorted from blood, obtained at week 0. The chain employs TRBV7-6 and TRBJ2-2, with 9 bases aligning to TRBD1. The CDR3 is CASSLRWTGETGELFF. The CDR3 coding sequence is TGTGCCAGCAGCTTGAGATGGACAGGGGAGACCGGGGAGCTGTTTTTT. Full variable domain (rest looked up from reference TRBV7-6 and TRBJ2-2): GAGVSQSPRYKVTKRGQDVALRCDPISGHVSLYWYRQALGQGPEFLTYFNYEAQQDKSGLPNDRFSAERPEGSISTLTIQRTEQRDSAMYRCASSLRWTGETGELFFGEGSRLTVL.